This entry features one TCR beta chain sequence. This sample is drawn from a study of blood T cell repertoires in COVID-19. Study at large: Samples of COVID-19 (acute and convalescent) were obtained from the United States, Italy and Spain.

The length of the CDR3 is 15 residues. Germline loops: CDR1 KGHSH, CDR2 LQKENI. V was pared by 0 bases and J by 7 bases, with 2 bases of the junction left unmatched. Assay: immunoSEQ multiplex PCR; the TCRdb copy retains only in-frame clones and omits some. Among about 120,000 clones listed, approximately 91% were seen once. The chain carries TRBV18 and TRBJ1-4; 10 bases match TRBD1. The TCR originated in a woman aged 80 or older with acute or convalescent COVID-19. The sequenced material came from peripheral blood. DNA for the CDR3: TGTGCCAGCTCACCACCCTGGACAGGGGGTGAAAAACTGTTTTTT. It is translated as CASSPPWTGGEKLFF. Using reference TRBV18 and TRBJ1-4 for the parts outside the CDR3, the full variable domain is NAGVMQNPRHLVRRRGQEARLRCSPMKGHSHVYWYRQLPEEGLKFMVYLQKENIIDESGMPKERFSAEFPKEGPSILRIQQVVRGDSAAYFCASSPPWTGGEKLFFGSGTQLSVL.